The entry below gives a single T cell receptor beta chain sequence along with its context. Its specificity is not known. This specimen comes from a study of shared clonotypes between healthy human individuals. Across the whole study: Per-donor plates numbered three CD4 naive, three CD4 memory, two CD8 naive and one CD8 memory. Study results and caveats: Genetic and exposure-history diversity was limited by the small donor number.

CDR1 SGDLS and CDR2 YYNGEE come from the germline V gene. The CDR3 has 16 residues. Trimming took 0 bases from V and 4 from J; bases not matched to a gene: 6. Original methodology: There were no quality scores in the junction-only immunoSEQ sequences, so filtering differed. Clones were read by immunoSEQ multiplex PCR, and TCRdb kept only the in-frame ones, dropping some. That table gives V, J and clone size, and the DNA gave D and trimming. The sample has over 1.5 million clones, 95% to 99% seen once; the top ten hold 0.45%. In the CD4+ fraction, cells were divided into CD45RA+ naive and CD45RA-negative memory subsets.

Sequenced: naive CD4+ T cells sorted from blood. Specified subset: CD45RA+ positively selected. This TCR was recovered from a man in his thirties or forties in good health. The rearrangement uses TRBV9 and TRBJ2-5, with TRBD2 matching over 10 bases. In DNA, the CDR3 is TGTGCCAGCAGCGTAGAGGCTAGCGGGAGTGGAGAGACCCAGTACTTC. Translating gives CASSVEASGSGETQYF.